Described below is a single T cell receptor beta chain sequence and its context. Its antigen is not known. Trimming left V 4 bases short and J 6 bases short, with 12 bases between. CDR1 and CDR2 (germline): ENHRY, SYGVKD. The length of the CDR3 is 13 residues. The source of the sample is a study of human T cells and chemical hapten exposure. At the level of the study: A roughly 2 cm by roughly 2 cm inner upper arm patch received 2% DPC for sensitization.

The time point denotes: patch test 3, about 24 weeks after DPC sensitization. This sample's treatment: therapeutic diphenylcyclopropenone sensitization with weekly scalp DPC. It was the library that attached unique molecular identifiers to individual cDNA molecules. TCRdb independently ran MiXCR on the RACE reads; one entry per CDR3 protein. The sample records around 150,000 distinct CDR3 sequences, around a quarter being singletons. General study findings and limits: TCRs above 1 in 1000 frequency stayed constant with DPC sensitization.

The receptor's source is a woman under 30 with alopecia areata. Some clones in this sample may be carry-over from other donors' samples. The sample consisted of whole blood, taken in connection with sensitization to the hapten diphenylcyclopropenone (DPC). The chain links TRBV10-3 to TRBJ1-2, with D possibly TRBD1 on 6 matching bases. The CDR3 bases are TGTGCCATCAGTGTCGGGCAGGGGAATGGCTACACCTTC. The encoded protein is CAISVGQGNGYTF.